Sequencing of this TCR beta chain was carried out in a study of blood T cell repertoires in COVID-19. Whole-study context: Some COVID-19 samples were acute and others convalescent; all came from the United States, Italy and Spain. Sources were T cells, B-cell-depleted T cells, or PBMCs; the material itself was cDNA or gDNA.

Per the authors' pipeline: Reference gene primers were amplified, and this amplification served to estimate nucleated cell counts. Method: immunoSEQ multiplex PCR; TCRdb's copy keeps in-frame clones and lacks some. For V, J and clone size, that table is used; D and trimming come from the DNA. The data show 200,000 to 300,000 clones, about 91% seen once. The cohort comprised adults aged roughly 18 to 100 years residing in approximately 25 US areas. The sample holds one count of this clone. The specimen was PBMCs or T cells enriched from blood (not recorded which). The TCR originated in a woman between 35 and 50 years old with acute COVID-19.

The DNA of the CDR3 is TGCGCCAGCAGCTTGGGACAGTCTGAAGCTTTCTTT. It codes for CASSLGQSEAFF. V usage is TRBV5-1 and J usage is TRBJ1-1, with D maybe TRBD1 (5 bases). V shed 0 bases and J shed 6 bases, with 6 bases lying between them. The CDR3 length is 12 residues. Germline CDR1 reads SGHRS; CDR2 reads YFSETQ.